Here is one TCR beta chain with its context. Its antigen is not identified. These data come from a study of cytomegalovirus exposure and HLA in healthy donors. V lost 1 base and J lost 2, with 8 bases in between. The CDR3 is 14 amino acids. Germline V gene sequence: CDR1 SGHAT, CDR2 FQNNGV. Study findings and constraints: In a later analysis, TCR beta V- and J-gene trimming showed a link to a missense DCLRE1C variant.

It was with 60 Vbeta and 13 Jbeta primers that the PCR ran. Assay: immunoSEQ multiplex PCR; the TCRdb copy retains only in-frame clones and omits some. The listing contains 100,000 to 150,000 clones. The sequenced sample consisted of PBMCs. The V gene is TRBV11-2, the J gene TRBJ1-1; no firm D call. The receptor was isolated from a man aged 35-49 years in good health and CMV-seronegative. In DNA form, the CDR3 reads TGTGCCAGCAGCTTAGGGCCCTTTAACACTGAAGCTTTCTTT. Its translation is CASSLGPFNTEAFF.